This passage covers 17 T cell receptor beta chains from one sample sequenced in a study of immune heterogeneity within non-small cell lung tumors. Per sample, about 600 ng of bulk tumor genomic DNA was the template used. While surgery was under way, several biopsies spaced far apart were taken per primary tumor. Curative surgery was undertaken by patients, who had untreated, newly diagnosed non-small cell lung cancer. Multiplex PCR (32 V and 13 J primers) was used to amplify the TCR beta CDR3. TCRdb recomputed calls from the multiplex PCR reads with MiXCR, one row per CDR3 protein. The sample lists tens of thousands of distinct CDR3 sequences; around 30% were seen once. Sequencing was done on a sample of lung tumor tissue. Receptors were obtained from a man in his forties with non-small cell lung cancer.

This clonotype was picked up a small number of times. The rearrangement links TRBV12-3 or TRBV12-4 to TRBJ2-3, with TRBD1 matching over 7 bases. V shed 2 bases and J 5 bases; nucleotides not matched to a gene: 4. CDR3 length: 14 amino acids. The CDR3 DNA is TGTGCCAGCAGTTTAAACGGGGACAGAGATACGCAGTATTTT. Translation: CASSLNGDRDTQYF.

The chain is built from TRBV4-1 and TRBJ2-1, with D possibly being TRBD2 (7 bases). Germline lookup yields CDR1 MGHRA and CDR2 YSYEKL. The CDR3 is made up of 17 amino acids. Trimming left V 5 bases short and J 12 bases short, with 29 bases between. CDR3 DNA sequence: TGCGCCAGCAGCTATGCGAGGGGGGGCGACTCCTCCGGGGGGCAGTTCTTC. Translating gives CASSYARGGDSSGGQFF.

The chain links TRBV5-6 to TRBJ2-7; D is uncertain. Per the germline V gene, CDR1 is SGHDT and CDR2 is YYEEEE. This CDR3 region has 12 residues. V gave up 2 bases and J gave up 3 bases, with 6 bases separating them. CDR3 sequence reads: CASSFDNYEQYF. The CDR3 nucleotides read TGTGCCAGCAGCTTTGACAACTACGAGCAGTACTTC.

The chain carries TRBV27 and TRBJ2-5; 9 nucleotides line up with TRBD1. From germline, CDR1 is MNHEY and CDR2 SMNVEV (reference sequence). V shed 2 bases, J shed 4 bases, and the junction held 11 bases outside the gene matches. The CDR3 runs 17 residues. The CDR3 DNA reads as TGTGCCAGCAGTTTAAACAGGGGGCTCGTAGGTCTAGAGACCCAGTACTTC. Translation gives CASSLNRGLVGLETQYF.

The V and J genes are TRBV6-1 and TRBJ2-7; 9 nucleotides line up with TRBD2. The CDR3 is 16 amino acids. The V gene end was trimmed by 3 bases and the J gene end by 3 bases; junction bases not matched to a gene: 9. Germline lookup yields CDR1 MNHNS and CDR2 SASEGT. In DNA form, the CDR3 reads TGTGCCAGCAGTGATTTCGCGGGAGGGGTTGTCTACGAGCAGTACTTC. Its translation is CASSDFAGGVVYEQYF.

Notes on this clonotype: An end of the junction does not agree with germline; a read error may underlie this. J is TRBJ2-2 and V is TRBV6-2 or TRBV6-3, with 8 bases lining up with TRBD1. Germline values: CDR1 MNHEY, CDR2 SVGEGT. The CDR3 runs to 15 residues. This chain's CDR3 is CASSYWAGGTRELFF. The CDR3 coding sequence is TGTGCCAGCAGTTACTGGGCAGGGGGCACCCGGGAGCTGTTTTTT.

In its sample, this clonotype was seen many times. This sequence joins TRBV6-1 and TRBJ1-5; the D is unclear. V shed 6 bases and J shed 0 bases, with 12 bases lying between them. The CDR3 spans 15 residues. Germline-derived CDR1 and CDR2 are MNHNS and SASEGT. Here the CDR3 DNA reads TGTGCCAGCAGAACGGACGGAAATAGCAATCAGCCCCAGCATTTT. Its translation: CASRTDGNSNQPQHF.

This clonotype was detected a few times. The chain combines TRBV5-1 with TRBJ1-6, with D perhaps TRBD1 (6 bases). The CDR3 runs 15 residues. V was pared by 2 bases and J by 3 bases, with 9 bases between. Germline CDR1 SGHRS, CDR2 YFSETQ. The CDR3 DNA follows: TGCGCCAGCAGCTTACAGGGAGGCTATAATTCACCCCTCCACTTT. Translated, it gives CASSLQGGYNSPLHF.

This sequence joins TRBV4-1 and TRBJ1-4, with D possibly being TRBD1 (6 bases). V dropped 4 bases and J dropped 7 bases, with 16 bases sitting between them. This CDR3 region has 15 residues. The germline CDR1 and CDR2 sequences are MGHRA and YSYEKL. The CDR3: CASSPPGAVGEKLFF. CDR3 coding DNA: TGCGCCAGCAGCCCTCCGGGGGCTGTGGGTGAAAAACTGTTTTTT.

CDR3 nucleotide sequence: TGCGCCAGCAGCTTGGAGTCAAGGTGGTTCTACGAGCAGTACTTC. Its translation: CASSLESRWFYEQYF. V usage is TRBV5-1 and J usage is TRBJ2-7, with D hard to call. CDR3 length: 15 amino acids. V shed 0 bases and J shed 3 bases, with 13 bases lying between them. Germline lookup yields CDR1 SGHRS and CDR2 YFSETQ.

This sequence joins TRBV20-1 and TRBJ2-1; 9 bases match TRBD2. The germline gives CDR1 DFQATT, CDR2 SNEGSKA (reference sequence). CDR3 size: 16 residues. Trimming took 0 bases from V and 4 from J; bases not matched to a gene: 7. The CDR3 here is CSARDFGGRGYNEQFF. Here the CDR3 DNA reads TGCAGTGCTAGAGATTTCGGCGGGAGGGGTTACAATGAGCAGTTCTTC.

This clonotype appeared a few times. The chain combines TRBV20-1 with TRBJ2-1, with a weak D call TRBD2 (6 bases). The CDR3 contains 11 residues. Looked up from germline, CDR1 is DFQATT and CDR2 is SNEGSKA (reference sequence). CDR3 region: CSEAGPNEQFF. The CDR3 DNA follows: TGCAGCGAAGCGGGCCCGAATGAGCAGTTCTTC.

J is TRBJ2-7 and V is TRBV2; 8 positions agree with TRBD1. V dropped 7 bases and J dropped 3; count of bases not matched to a gene: 11. Germline V gene lookup returns CDR1 SNHLY and CDR2 FYNNEI. The CDR3 is 15 residues long. CDR3 in DNA: TGTGCCAGCAAACCCCTTTCCGGGACAGGCTACGAGCAGTACTTC. Translated, it gives CASKPLSGTGYEQYF.

The chain has TRBV2 and TRBJ2-1, with D uncertain. Germline CDR1 SNHLY, CDR2 FYNNEI. Trimming removed 3 bases from V and 8 bases from J, with 5 bases in between. This CDR3 comprises 11 residues. For the CDR3, the DNA is TGTGCCAGCAGTGAGGCGTATGAGCAGTTCTTC. Its protein is CASSEAYEQFF.

This clonotype appeared a few times. V usage is TRBV5-1 and J usage is TRBJ2-3; 9 bases align to TRBD2. The V and J ends lost 2 bases and 7 bases, in that order; junction bases with no gene match: 14. The V gene's germline CDR1 is SGHRS and CDR2 YFSETQ. CDR3 size: 17 residues. As DNA, the CDR3 is TGCGCCAGCAGCTTTTCGACTAGCGGAACAGCGACATATACGCAGTATTTT. Translated, it gives CASSFSTSGTATYTQYF. Supplemented by reference TRBV5-1 and TRBJ2-3, the full variable domain reads KAGVTQTPRYLIKTRGQQVTLSCSPISGHRSVSWYQQTPGQGLQFLFEYFSETQRNKGNFPGRFSGRQFSNSRSEMNVSTLELGDSALYLCASSFSTSGTATYTQYFGPGTRLTVL.

About this clonotype itself: Just one base apart from a much larger clone, this may be a read error. The chain has TRBV30 and TRBJ1-5; TRBD1 aligns across 7 bases. The CDR3 runs 13 residues. Germline CDR1 reads GTSNPN; CDR2 reads SVGIG (reference sequence). The CDR3 reads CASSTQGNQPQHF. CDR3 in DNA: TGTGCCTCGAGTACACAGGGGAATCAGCCCCAGCATTTT.

This sequence joins TRBV28 and TRBJ1-2; D not resolved. Looked up from germline, CDR1 is MDHEN and CDR2 is SYDVKM. The CDR3 is 13 amino acids. Trimming took off 2 bases at V and 2 bases at J, with 6 bases between the two ends. The CDR3 nucleotides read TGTGCCAGCAGTTTAAAAGGGAACTATGGCTACACCTTC. Residues: CASSLKGNYGYTF.